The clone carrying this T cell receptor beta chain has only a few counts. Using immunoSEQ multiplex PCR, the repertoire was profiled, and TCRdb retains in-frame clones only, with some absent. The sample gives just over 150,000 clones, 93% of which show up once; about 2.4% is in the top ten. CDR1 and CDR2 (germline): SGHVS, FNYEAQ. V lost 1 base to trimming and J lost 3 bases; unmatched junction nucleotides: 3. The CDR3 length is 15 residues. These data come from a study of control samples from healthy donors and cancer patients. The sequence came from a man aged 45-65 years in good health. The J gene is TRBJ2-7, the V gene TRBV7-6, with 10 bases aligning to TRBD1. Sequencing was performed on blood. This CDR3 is CASSLEGQGSYEQYF. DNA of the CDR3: TGTGCCAGCAGCTTAGAGGGACAGGGGAGCTACGAGCAGTACTTC.